These 7 T cell receptor beta chains share one sample of origin, sequenced in a study of blood T cell repertoires in COVID-19. Sequencing was performed with immunoSEQ multiplex PCR; in TCRdb, only in-frame clones are kept and a portion is missing. The repertoire holds about 190,000 clones, less than 85% seen once, with roughly 3.2% in the top ten. Sequences were obtained from PBMCs or T cells enriched from blood (not recorded which). These receptors came from a woman younger than 45 who had recovered from COVID-19.

The chain uses TRBV28 and TRBJ1-4; D is ambiguous. Germline V lookup: CDR1 MDHEN, CDR2 SYDVKM. The CDR3 length is 13 residues. The V end lost 6 bases, the J end lost 4 bases, and 9 bases lay between the germline ends. DNA of the CDR3: TGTGCCAGCAGAGGAGGGCTTAATGAAAAACTGTTTTTT. Amino acid sequence: CASRGGLNEKLFF.

CDR3 sequence reads: CASSYTGMGNTIYF. The DNA for the CDR3 is TGTGCCAGCAGTTATACAGGGATGGGAAACACCATATATTTT. This sequence joins TRBV6-5 and TRBJ1-3, with a tentative D call TRBD1 (6 bases). The CDR3 is made up of 14 amino acids. V was trimmed by 3 bases and J by 4 bases, leaving 10 bases between them. The germline V gene has CDR1 MNHEY and CDR2 SVGAGI.

The chain recombines TRBV7-9 with TRBJ2-1, with 7 bases lining up with TRBD1. After removal of 10 bases from V and 5 bases from J, the junction contained 17 bases not matched to a gene. Per germline, CDR1 SEHNR and CDR2 FQNEAQ (reference sequence). CDR3 length: 16 amino acids. The CDR3, as DNA: TGTGCCACCCCACTAAGAGGGACAGCAACTCACAATGAGCAGTTCTTC. Protein product: CATPLRGTATHNEQFF. Full variable domain (remainder filled in from reference TRBV7-9 and TRBJ2-1): DTGVSQNPRHKITKRGQNVTFRCDPISEHNRLYWYRQTLGQGPEFLTYFQNEAQLEKSRLLSDRFSAERPKGSFSTLEIQRTEQGDSAMYLCATPLRGTATHNEQFFGPGTRLTVL.

The rearrangement links TRBV19 to TRBJ2-5; D perhaps matches TRBD2 (6 bases). The germline V and J ends were trimmed by 5 bases and 5 bases, with 18 bases remaining between them. This CDR3 has 15 amino acids. The germline V gene encodes CDR1 LNHDA and CDR2 SQIVND (reference sequence). CDR3 bases: TGTGCCAGTAGTCCGGGCGGGATACGGGGGGAGACCCAGTACTTC. Residues: CASSPGGIRGETQYF.

In its sample, this clone was seen once. This chain connects TRBV21-1 to TRBJ2-1; the table's D call of TRBD2 was not tested on the DNA. TRBV21-1 is marked as a pseudogene. The CDR3 covers 17 residues. In DNA, the CDR3 is TGTGCCAGCAGCTTTTGGTCGGCGGGAGGCATTGTTAATGAGCAGTTCTTC. As protein: CASSFWSAGGIVNEQFF.

This clone was seen just once. The J gene is TRBJ2-7, the V gene TRBV21-1; TRBD2 was called by the table and not checked on the DNA. TRBV21-1 is a pseudogene. The CDR3 loop spans 15 amino acids. The CDR3: CASKKEKREPYEQYF. The CDR3 nucleotides read TGTGCCAGCAAAAAGGAGAAGCGGGAACCCTACGAGCAGTACTTC.

The rearrangement uses TRBV6-5 and TRBJ2-7, with 15 bases lining up with TRBD2. The CDR3 extends over 15 amino acids. Germline CDR1 is MNHEY and CDR2 is SVGAGI. The V segment lost 7 bases and the J segment 6 bases; nucleotides outside the gene matches: 7. The CDR3 loop reads CASTGTSGGPGEQYV. CDR3 coding DNA: TGTGCCAGCACCGGGACTAGCGGGGGGCCGGGCGAGCAGTACGTC.